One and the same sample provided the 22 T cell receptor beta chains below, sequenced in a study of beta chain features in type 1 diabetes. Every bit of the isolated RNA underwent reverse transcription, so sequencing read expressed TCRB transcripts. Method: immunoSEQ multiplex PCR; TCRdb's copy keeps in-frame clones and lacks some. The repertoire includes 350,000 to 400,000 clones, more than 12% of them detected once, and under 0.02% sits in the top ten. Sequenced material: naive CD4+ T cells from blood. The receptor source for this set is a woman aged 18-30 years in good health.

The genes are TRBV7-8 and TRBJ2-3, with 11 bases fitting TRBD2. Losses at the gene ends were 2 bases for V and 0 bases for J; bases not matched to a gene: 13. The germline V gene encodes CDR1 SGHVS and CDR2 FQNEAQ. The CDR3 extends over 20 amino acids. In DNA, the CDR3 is TGTGCCAGCAGCTTAACCTATCCTAGCGGGAGGATGTATAGCACAGATACGCAGTATTTT. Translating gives CASSLTYPSGRMYSTDTQYF.

The CDR3 DNA sequence: TGTGCCAGCAGCGGAAGCGGGGGAGAGACCCAGTACTTC. This gives the protein CASSGSGGETQYF. This chain links TRBV7-2 with TRBJ2-5; 8 nucleotides align to TRBD2. The V gene end was trimmed by 5 bases and the J gene end by 4 bases; junction bases not matched to a gene: 3. The CDR3 is 13 residues long. The germline V gene encodes CDR1 SGHTA and CDR2 FQGNSA.

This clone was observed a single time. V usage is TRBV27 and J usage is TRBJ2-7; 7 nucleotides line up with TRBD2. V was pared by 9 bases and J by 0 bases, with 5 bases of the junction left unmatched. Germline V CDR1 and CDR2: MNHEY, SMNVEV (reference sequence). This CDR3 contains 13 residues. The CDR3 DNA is TGTGCCAGTAAGGCGGGAGTCTCCTACGAGCAGTACTTC. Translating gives CASKAGVSYEQYF.

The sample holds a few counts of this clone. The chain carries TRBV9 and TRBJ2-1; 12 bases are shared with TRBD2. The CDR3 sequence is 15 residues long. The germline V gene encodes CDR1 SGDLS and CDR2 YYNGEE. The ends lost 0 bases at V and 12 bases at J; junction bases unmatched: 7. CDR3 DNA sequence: TGTGCCAGCAGCGTAGAGGCTAGCGGGAGGGTAGGGCAGTTCTTC. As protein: CASSVEASGRVGQFF.

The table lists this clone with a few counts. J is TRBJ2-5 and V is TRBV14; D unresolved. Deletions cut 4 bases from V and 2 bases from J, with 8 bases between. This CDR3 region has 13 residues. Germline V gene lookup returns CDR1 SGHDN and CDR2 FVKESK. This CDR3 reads CASSPRLQETQYF. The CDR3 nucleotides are TGTGCCAGCAGCCCGAGATTGCAAGAGACCCAGTACTTC.

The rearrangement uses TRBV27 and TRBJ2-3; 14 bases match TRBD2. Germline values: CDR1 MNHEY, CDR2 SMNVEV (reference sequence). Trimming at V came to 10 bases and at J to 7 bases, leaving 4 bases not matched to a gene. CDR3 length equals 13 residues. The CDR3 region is CATRTSGRNTQYF. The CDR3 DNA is TGTGCCACCCGGACTAGCGGGAGGAATACGCAGTATTTT.

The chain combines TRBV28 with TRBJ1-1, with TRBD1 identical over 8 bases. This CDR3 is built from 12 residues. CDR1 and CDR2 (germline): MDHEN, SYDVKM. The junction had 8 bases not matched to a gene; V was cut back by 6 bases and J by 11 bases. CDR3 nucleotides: TGTGCCAGCAGCCTGATGACAGGGGACGCTTTCTTT. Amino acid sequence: CASSLMTGDAFF.

The CDR3 nucleotides read TGTGCCAGCAGGGCGACAGGGGGCGCCCCCAACACTGAAGCTTTCTTT. Its translation: CASRATGGAPNTEAFF. This chain uses TRBV2 with TRBJ1-1, with 10 bases matching TRBD1. Unmatched junction bases numbered 9, after V lost 6 bases and J lost 2 bases. Germline-derived CDR1 and CDR2 are SNHLY and FYNNEI. The CDR3 is 16 amino acids.

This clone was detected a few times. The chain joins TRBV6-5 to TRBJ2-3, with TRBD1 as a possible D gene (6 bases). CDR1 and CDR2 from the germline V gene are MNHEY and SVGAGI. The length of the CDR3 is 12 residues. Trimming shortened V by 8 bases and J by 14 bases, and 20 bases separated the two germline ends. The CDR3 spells CASGDPGHSAYF. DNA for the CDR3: TGTGCCAGCGGCGACCCGGGACATTCGGCGTATTTT.

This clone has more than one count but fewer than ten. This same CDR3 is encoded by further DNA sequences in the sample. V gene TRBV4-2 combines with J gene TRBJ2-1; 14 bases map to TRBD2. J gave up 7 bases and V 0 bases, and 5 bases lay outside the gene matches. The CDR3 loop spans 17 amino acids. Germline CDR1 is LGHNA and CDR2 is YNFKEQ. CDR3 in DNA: TGTGCCAGCAGCCAAGATAGTGGGACTAGCGGGAGTAATGAGCAGTTCTTC. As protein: CASSQDSGTSGSNEQFF.

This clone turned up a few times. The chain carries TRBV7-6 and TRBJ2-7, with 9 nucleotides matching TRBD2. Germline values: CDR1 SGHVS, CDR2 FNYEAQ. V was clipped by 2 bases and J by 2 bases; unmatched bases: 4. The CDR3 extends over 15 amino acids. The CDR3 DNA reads TGTGCCAGCAGCTTACGCCCTAGCGGGGCCTACGAGCAGTACTTC. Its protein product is CASSLRPSGAYEQYF. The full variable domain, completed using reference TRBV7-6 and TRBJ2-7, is GAGVSQSPRYKVTKRGQDVALRCDPISGHVSLYWYRQALGQGPEFLTYFNYEAQQDKSGLPNDRFSAERPEGSISTLTIQRTEQRDSAMYRCASSLRPSGAYEQYFGPGTRLTVT.

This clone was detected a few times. CDR3 sequence reads: CASSWDLETQYF. The CDR3 nucleotides read TGTGCCAGCAGTTGGGACTTAGAGACCCAGTACTTC. The chain couples TRBV7-9 to TRBJ2-5, with D possibly being TRBD2 (6 bases). This CDR3 comprises 12 residues. V dropped 6 bases and J dropped 4 bases, with 9 bases sitting between them. CDR1 and CDR2 (germline): SEHNR, FQNEAQ (reference sequence).

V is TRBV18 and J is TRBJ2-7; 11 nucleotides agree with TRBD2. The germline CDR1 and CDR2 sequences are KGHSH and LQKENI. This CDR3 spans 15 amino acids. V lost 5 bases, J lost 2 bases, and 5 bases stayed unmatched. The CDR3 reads CASSAETSGTYEQYF. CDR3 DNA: TGTGCCAGCTCAGCAGAGACTAGCGGGACCTACGAGCAGTACTTC.

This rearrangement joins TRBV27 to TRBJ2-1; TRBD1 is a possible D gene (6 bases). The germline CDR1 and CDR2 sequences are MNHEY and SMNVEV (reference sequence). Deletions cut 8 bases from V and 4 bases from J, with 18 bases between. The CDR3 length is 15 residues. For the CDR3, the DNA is TGTGCCAGCTCTCCATCCCAGGGGTGGTACAATGAGCAGTTCTTC. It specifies CASSPSQGWYNEQFF.

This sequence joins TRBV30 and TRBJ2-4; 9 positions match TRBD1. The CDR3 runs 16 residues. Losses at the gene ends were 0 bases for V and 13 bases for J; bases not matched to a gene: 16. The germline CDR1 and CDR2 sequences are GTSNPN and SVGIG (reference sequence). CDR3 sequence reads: CAWSVKLRGQGLLQYF. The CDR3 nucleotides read TGTGCCTGGAGTGTGAAACTTCGAGGACAGGGGTTACTACAGTACTTC.

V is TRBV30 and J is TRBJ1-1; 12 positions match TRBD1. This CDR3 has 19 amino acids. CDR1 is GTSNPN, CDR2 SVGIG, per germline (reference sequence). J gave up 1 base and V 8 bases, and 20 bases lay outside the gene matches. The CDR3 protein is CAGRPGQGAWYGRNTEAFF. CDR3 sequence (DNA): TGTGCCGGTCGGCCGGGACAGGGGGCGTGGTATGGACGGAACACTGAAGCTTTCTTT.

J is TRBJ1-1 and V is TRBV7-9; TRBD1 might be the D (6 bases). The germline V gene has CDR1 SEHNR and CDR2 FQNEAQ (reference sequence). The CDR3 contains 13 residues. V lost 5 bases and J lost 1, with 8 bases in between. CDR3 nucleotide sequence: TGTGCCAGCAGCCCGGGACAGAACACTGAAGCTTTCTTT. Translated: CASSPGQNTEAFF.

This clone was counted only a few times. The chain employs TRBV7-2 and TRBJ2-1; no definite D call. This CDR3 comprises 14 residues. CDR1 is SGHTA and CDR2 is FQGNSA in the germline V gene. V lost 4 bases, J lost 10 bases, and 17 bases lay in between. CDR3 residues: CASSSPRSFGEQFF. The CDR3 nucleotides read TGTGCCAGCAGCTCGCCTCGGTCATTCGGGGAGCAGTTCTTC.

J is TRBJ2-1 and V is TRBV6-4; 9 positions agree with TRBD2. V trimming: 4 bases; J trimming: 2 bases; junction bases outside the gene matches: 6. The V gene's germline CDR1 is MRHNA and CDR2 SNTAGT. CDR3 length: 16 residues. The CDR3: CASSVGAGGPYNEQFF. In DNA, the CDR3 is TGTGCCAGCAGTGTTGGAGCGGGAGGCCCCTACAATGAGCAGTTCTTC.

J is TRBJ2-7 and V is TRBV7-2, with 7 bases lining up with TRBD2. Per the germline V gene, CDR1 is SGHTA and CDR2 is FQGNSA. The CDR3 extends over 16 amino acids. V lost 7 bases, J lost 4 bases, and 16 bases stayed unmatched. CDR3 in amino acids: CASTSSVRGSGYEQYF. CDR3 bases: TGTGCCAGCACCTCCTCGGTGCGCGGGAGTGGGTACGAGCAGTACTTC.

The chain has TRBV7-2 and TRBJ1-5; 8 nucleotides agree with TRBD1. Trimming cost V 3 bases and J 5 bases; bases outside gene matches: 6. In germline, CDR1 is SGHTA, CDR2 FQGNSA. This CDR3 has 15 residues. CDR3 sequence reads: CASSFVSRGHQPQHF. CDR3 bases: TGTGCCAGCAGCTTTGTTTCCAGGGGGCATCAGCCCCAGCATTTT.

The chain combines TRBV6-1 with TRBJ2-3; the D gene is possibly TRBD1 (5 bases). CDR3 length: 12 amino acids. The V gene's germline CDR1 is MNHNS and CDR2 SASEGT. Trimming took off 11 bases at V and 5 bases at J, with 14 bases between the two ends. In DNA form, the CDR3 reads TGTGCCTCTTGGGCGCAGGGAGATACGCAGTATTTT. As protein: CASWAQGDTQYF.